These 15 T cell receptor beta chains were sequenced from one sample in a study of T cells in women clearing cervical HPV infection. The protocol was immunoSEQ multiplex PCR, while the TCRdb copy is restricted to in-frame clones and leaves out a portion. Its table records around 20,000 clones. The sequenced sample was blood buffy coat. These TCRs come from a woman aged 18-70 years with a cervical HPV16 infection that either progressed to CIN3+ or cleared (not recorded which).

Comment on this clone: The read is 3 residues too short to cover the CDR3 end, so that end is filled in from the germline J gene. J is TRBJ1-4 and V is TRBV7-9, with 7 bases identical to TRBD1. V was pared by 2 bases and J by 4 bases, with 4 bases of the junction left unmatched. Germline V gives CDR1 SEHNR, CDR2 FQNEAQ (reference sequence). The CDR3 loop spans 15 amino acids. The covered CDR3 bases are TGTGCCAGCAGCTTAACAACAGGGGTTAATGAAAAA. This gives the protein CASSLTTGVNEK. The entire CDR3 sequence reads CASSLTTGVNEKLFF.

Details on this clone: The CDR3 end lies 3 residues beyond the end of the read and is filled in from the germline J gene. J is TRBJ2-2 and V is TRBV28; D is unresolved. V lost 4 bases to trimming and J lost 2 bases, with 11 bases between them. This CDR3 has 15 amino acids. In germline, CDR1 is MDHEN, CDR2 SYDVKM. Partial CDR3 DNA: TGTGCCAGCAGTTCAACCGGGTTAAACACCGGGGAG. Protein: CASSSTGLNTGE. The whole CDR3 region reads CASSSTGLNTGELFF.

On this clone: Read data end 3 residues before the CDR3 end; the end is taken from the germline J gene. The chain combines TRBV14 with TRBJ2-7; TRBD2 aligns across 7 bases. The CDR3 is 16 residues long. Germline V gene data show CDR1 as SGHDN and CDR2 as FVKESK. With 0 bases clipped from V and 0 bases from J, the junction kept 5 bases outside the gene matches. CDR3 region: CASSQDSASGSYEQYF. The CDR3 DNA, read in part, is TGTGCCAGCAGCCAAGATTCCGCTAGCGGCTCCTACGAG.

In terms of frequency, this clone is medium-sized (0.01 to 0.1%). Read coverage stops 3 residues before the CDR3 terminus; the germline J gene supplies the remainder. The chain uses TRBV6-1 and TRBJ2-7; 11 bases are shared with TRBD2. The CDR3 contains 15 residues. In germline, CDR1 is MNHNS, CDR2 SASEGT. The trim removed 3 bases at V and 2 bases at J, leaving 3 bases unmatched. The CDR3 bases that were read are TGTGCCAGCAGTGATTTAGCGGGAGGGCCCTACGAG. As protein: CASSDLAGGPYE. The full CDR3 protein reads CASSDLAGGPYEQYF.

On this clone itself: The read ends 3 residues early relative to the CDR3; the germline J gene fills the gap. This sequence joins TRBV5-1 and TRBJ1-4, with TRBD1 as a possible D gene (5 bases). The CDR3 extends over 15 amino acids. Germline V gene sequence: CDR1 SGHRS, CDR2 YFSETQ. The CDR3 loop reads CASSKIGPPEGKLFF. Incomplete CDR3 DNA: TGCGCCAGCAGCAAGATCGGGCCCCCGGAGGGGAAA.

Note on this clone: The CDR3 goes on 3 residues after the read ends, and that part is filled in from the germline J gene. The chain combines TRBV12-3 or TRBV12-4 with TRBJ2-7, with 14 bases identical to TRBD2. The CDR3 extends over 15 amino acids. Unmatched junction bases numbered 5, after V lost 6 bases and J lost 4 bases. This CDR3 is CASRPGTSGSYEQYF. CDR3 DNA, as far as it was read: TGTGCCAGCAGACCCGGGACTAGCGGGAGTTACGAG.

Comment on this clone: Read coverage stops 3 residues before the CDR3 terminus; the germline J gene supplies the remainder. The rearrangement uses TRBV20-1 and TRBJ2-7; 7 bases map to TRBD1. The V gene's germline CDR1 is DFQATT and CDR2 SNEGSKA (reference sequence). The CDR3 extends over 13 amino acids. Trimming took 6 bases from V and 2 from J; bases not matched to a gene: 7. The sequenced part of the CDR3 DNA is TGCAGTGCGCCTGGGGACAGCACCTACGAG. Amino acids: CSAPGDSTYE. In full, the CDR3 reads CSAPGDSTYEQYF.

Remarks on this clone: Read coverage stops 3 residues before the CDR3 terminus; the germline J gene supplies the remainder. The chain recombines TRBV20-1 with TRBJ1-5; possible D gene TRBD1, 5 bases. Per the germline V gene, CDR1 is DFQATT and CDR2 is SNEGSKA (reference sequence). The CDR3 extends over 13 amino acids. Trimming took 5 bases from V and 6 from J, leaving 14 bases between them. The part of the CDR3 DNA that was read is TGCAGTGCTGACCCGGGGGGGGGTCAGCCC. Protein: CSADPGGGQP. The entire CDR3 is CSADPGGGQPQHF.

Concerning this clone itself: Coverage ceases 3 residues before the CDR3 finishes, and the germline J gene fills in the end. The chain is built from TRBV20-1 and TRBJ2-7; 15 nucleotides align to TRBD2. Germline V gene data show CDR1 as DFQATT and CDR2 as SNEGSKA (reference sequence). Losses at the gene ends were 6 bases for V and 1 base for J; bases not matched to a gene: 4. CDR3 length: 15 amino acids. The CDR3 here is CSARTSGRVSYEQYF. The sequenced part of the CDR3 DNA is TGCAGTGCCCGGACTAGCGGGAGGGTTTCCTACGAG.

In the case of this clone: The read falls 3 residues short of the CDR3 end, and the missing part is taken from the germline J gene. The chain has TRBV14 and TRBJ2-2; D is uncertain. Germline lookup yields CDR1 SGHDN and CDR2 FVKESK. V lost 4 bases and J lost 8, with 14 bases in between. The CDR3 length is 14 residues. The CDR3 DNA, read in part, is TGTGCCAGCAGCCTTGGGCAGGTTTCAGGGGAG. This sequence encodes CASSLGQVSGE. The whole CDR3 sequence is CASSLGQVSGELFF.

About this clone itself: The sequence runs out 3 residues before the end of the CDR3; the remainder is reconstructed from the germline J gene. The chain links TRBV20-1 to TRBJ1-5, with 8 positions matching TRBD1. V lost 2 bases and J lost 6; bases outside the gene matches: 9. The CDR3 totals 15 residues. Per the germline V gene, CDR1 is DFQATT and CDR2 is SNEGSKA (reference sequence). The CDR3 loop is CSARPTGGVGQPQHF. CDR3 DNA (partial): TGCAGTGCTAGACCTACAGGGGGGGTTGGTCAGCCC.

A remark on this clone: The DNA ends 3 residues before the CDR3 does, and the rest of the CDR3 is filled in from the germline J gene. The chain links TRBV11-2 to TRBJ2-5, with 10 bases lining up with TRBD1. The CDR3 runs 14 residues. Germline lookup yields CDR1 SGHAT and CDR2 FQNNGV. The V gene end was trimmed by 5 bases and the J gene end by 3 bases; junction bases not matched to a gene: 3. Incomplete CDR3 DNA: TGTGCCAGCAGCCCAGGGACAGGGGAAGAGACC. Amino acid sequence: CASSPGTGEET. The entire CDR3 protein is CASSPGTGEETQYF. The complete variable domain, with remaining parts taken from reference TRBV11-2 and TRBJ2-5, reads EAGVAQSPRYKIIEKRQSVAFWCNPISGHATLYWYQQILGQGPKLLIQFQNNGVVDDSQLPKDRFSAERLKGVDSTLKIQPAKLEDSAVYLCASSPGTGEETQYFGPGTRLLVL.

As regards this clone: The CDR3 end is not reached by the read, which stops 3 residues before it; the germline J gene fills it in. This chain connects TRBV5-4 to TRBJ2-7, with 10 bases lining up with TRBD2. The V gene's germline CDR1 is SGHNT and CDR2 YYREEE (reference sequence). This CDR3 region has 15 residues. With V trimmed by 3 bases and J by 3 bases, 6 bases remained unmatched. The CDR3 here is CASSWTSGKYYEQYF. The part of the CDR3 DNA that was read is TGTGCCAGCAGCTGGACTAGCGGAAAATACTACGAG.

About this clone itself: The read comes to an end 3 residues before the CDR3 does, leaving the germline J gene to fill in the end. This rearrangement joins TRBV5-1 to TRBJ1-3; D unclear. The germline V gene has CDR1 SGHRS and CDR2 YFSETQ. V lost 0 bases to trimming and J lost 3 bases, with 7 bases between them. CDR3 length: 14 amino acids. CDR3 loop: CASSLAGDGNTIYF. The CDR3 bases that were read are TGCGCCAGCAGCTTGGCCGGGGATGGAAACACC.

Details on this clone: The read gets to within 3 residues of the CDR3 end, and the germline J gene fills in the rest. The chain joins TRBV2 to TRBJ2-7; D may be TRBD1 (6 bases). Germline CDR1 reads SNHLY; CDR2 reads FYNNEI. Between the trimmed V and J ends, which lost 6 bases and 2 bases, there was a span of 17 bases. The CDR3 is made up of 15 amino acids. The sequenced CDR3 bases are TGTGCCAGCAGGAGCGTGGGGGCAGGAGCCTACGAG. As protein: CASRSVGAGAYE. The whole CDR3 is CASRSVGAGAYEQYF.